This TCR beta chain is from a study of vaccination and CD4 T cells after COVID-19. Across the study: At a median about 91 days (range 35 to 161) after diagnosis, post-COVID samples were drawn.

Indicated treatment: approximately nine-day PBMC culture with coronavirus spike peptide pools or control peptides (ViraFEST assay). Healthy people given the vaccine had no prior SARS-CoV-2 infection (nucleocapsid antibodies were negative before and after vaccination). An Oncomine TCR Beta short-read assay was used to sequence the DNA from cultured CD4+ T cells. Via MiXCR, TCRdb re-called the PCR reads, giving one row per CDR3 protein. The sample yields around 18,000 distinct CDR3 sequences, roughly 36% seen once. This clonotype was counted between two and nine times. Its antigen is unknown. Study-level results: In convalescent patients, 304 of 307 vaccine-specific clones were mono-reactive for SARS-CoV-2 spike.

This material consisted of CD4+ T cells from blood, cultured in vitro, taken before SARS-CoV-2 vaccination. This sequence originates from a human donor who received a COVID-19 vaccine.

The CDR3 coding sequence is TGTGCCAGCAGTGAGAGTGTGGACGGGTATGGCTACACCTTC. It translates to CASSESVDGYGYTF. The chain uses TRBV2 and TRBJ1-2; unclear D gene. From germline, CDR1 is SNHLY and CDR2 FYNNEI. Trimming removed 3 bases from V and 5 bases from J, with 13 bases in between. The CDR3 totals 14 residues.